The 10 T cell receptor beta chains in this list originate from one sample, sequenced in a study of HIV-infected patients and healthy controls. A single record per CDR3 protein comes from TCRdb applying MiXCR to the 5' RACE reads. The repertoire holds 70,000 or so distinct CDR3 sequences, around 17% seen once, with around 6% in the top ten. Sequenced material: CD4+ T cells from blood. These receptors all stem from a human donor in good health.

The genes are TRBV12-3 or TRBV12-4 and TRBJ1-2, with D perhaps TRBD1 (6 bases). Trimming removed 6 bases from V and 3 bases from J, with 8 bases in between. CDR3 size: 12 residues. The CDR3 DNA sequence: TGTGCCAGCAGACAGGGAGACTATGGCTACACCTTC. Translating it yields CASRQGDYGYTF.

The chain recombines TRBV15 with TRBJ2-1, with D hard to call. The CDR3 runs to 14 residues. V was pared by 3 bases and J by 2 bases, with 8 bases between. Germline V gene sequence: CDR1 LNHNV, CDR2 YYDKDF (reference sequence). The CDR3 DNA reads TGTGCCACCAGCAGTGTGCTGGCCTACAATGAGCAGTTCTTC. It is translated as CATSSVLAYNEQFF.

The chain combines TRBV30 with TRBJ2-5, with 7 positions matching TRBD2. The CDR3 sequence is 14 residues long. V lost 1 base and J lost 2; bases outside the gene matches: 4. Germline CDR1 reads GTSNPN; CDR2 reads SVGIG (reference sequence). The CDR3 DNA reads TGTGCCTGGAGTGGTTTCGGGGGGCAAGAGACCCAGTACTTC. It translates to CAWSGFGGQETQYF. The whole variable domain, filled in from reference TRBV30 and TRBJ2-5, reads SQTIHQWPATLVQPVGSPLSLECTVEGTSNPNLYWYRQAAGRGLQLLFYSVGIGQISSEVPQNLSASRPQDRQFILSSKKLLLSDSGFYLCAWSGFGGQETQYFGPGTRLLVL.

This clonotype was recorded at least ten times. V and J are TRBV6-2 or TRBV6-3 and TRBJ1-1; D is possibly TRBD1 (5 bases). This CDR3 has 14 residues. V was pared by 4 bases and J by 1 base, with 10 bases between. Germline CDR1 is MNHEY and CDR2 is SVGEGT. DNA for the CDR3: TGTGCCAGCAGTTGGTCTGACAGGAACACTGAAGCTTTCTTT. It is translated as CASSWSDRNTEAFF.

This clonotype has just one count. This sequence joins TRBV9 and TRBJ2-3; D unclear. Germline V gene lookup returns CDR1 SGDLS and CDR2 YYNGEE. Trimming left V 4 bases short and J 2 bases short, with 20 bases between. The CDR3 is made up of 17 amino acids. CDR3 residues: CASSLDARPPNTDTQYF. The CDR3 DNA reads TGTGCCAGCAGCCTCGATGCTCGACCTCCCAACACAGATACGCAGTATTTT.

There are a few counts of this clonotype. The V and J genes are TRBV7-9 and TRBJ1-4, with D unresolved. V gave up 1 base and J gave up 5 bases, with 11 bases separating them. Germline V gene data show CDR1 as SEHNR and CDR2 as FQNEAQ (reference sequence). The length of the CDR3 is 15 residues. In DNA form, the CDR3 reads TGTGCCAGCAGCTTAGGTTTCACAGAGAATGAAAAACTGTTTTTT. It encodes CASSLGFTENEKLFF.

With respect to this clonotype: One end of the junction does not line up with germline, which may come from a read error. The chain combines TRBV6-2 or TRBV6-3 with TRBJ2-4; 7 bases map to TRBD1. This CDR3 spans 12 amino acids. CDR1 MNHEY and CDR2 SVGEGT come from the germline V gene. CDR3 loop: CASSTPPGQPNF. The CDR3 nucleotides are TGTGCCAGCAGTACACCACCGGGACAGCCTAATTTC.

This clonotype has just a few counts. The J gene is TRBJ1-1, the V gene TRBV6-2 or TRBV6-3, with D possibly matching TRBD1 (6 bases). The CDR3 contains 11 residues. Trimming shortened V by 10 bases and J by 6 bases, and 12 bases separated the two germline ends. Germline V lookup: CDR1 MNHEY, CDR2 SVGEGT. The CDR3 sequence is CAIRRTAEAFF. The CDR3 nucleotides read TGTGCCATCCGCCGGACAGCTGAAGCTTTCTTT.

This rearrangement joins TRBV7-3 to TRBJ1-1; TRBD1 is a possible D gene (6 bases). From germline, CDR1 is SGHTA and CDR2 FQGTGA. The V end lost 4 bases, the J end lost 5 bases, and 20 bases lay between the germline ends. The CDR3 runs 16 residues. The CDR3 nucleotides read TGTGCCAGCAGCTCCGACAGGAAAGGTTCTCGGACTGAAGCTTTCTTT. Translated: CASSSDRKGSRTEAFF.

There are many counts of this clonotype. V usage is TRBV10-3 and J usage is TRBJ2-3; 9 positions match TRBD2. From germline, CDR1 is ENHRY and CDR2 SYGVKD. The V and J ends lost 10 bases and 4 bases, in that order; junction bases with no gene match: 12. This CDR3 is built from 15 residues. CDR3 protein: CATASGGPPPDTQYF. Written as DNA, the CDR3 is TGTGCCACCGCGAGCGGGGGGCCTCCCCCAGATACGCAGTATTTT.